These T cell receptor beta chains were read from a single sample in a study of blood T cell repertoires in COVID-19. Measured with immunoSEQ multiplex PCR; TCRdb has only the in-frame clones, and not every one. Of about 26,000 clones in the sample, 81% were seen once. Input material: peripheral blood. The receptors originated from a man aged 45-60 years with active or convalescent COVID-19. Each CDR3 is given with its conserved first and last residue.

V: TRBV11-3; J: TRBJ2-5; length: 13; CDR3: CASKSGREETQYF
V: TRBV5-4; J: TRBJ2-1; length: 13; CDR3: CASSEGTSGGEFF
V: TRBV10-3; J: TRBJ1-6; length: 16; CDR3: CAISESTSGLNSPLHF
V: TRBV11-3; J: TRBJ2-7; length: 14; CDR3: CASSLGRGGYEQYF
V: TRBV5-5; J: TRBJ2-1; length: 11; CDR3: CASSTTNEQFF
V: TRBV20-1; J: TRBJ1-1; length: 13; CDR3: CSASIDRSTEAFF
V: TRBV19; J: TRBJ2-7; length: 14; CDR3: CASSGSSISYEQYF
V: TRBV1; J: TRBJ2-1; length: 14; CDR3: CTSSQDKRKNEQFF
V: TRBV29-1; J: TRBJ2-7; length: 14; CDR3: CSVEDTFGGYEQYF
V: TRBV7-9; J: TRBJ1-5; length: 14; CDR3: CASSLGQGNQPQHF
V: TRBV5-1; J: TRBJ1-2; length: 14; CDR3: CASTPGQGGFGYTF
V: TRBV29-1; J: TRBJ2-7; length: 15; CDR3: CSVEDRAGRPYEQYF
V: TRBV7-2; J: TRBJ2-2; length: 17; CDR3: CASSFDRGTGYTGELFF
V: TRBV4-1; J: TRBJ2-7; length: 16; CDR3: CASSQVFKRDTYEQYF
V: TRBV28; J: TRBJ2-3; length: 11; CDR3: CASSTGDTQYF
V: TRBV6-5; J: TRBJ2-7; length: 13; CDR3: CASSYRGNYEQYF
V: TRBV27; J: TRBJ2-2; length: 15; CDR3: CASSLFFGRAGELFF
V: TRBV29-1; J: TRBJ1-5; length: 12; CDR3: CSVGQRNQPQHF
V: TRBV5-6; J: TRBJ1-4; length: 14; CDR3: CASSFWDREEKLFF
V: TRBV10-1; J: TRBJ1-6; length: 12; CDR3: CASSSSYSPLHF
V: TRBV5-4; J: TRBJ2-3; length: 16; CDR3: CASSLARTSGGDTQYF
V: TRBV6-4; J: TRBJ2-1; length: 16; CDR3: CASSDPREADYNEQFF
V: TRBV18; J: TRBJ1-6; length: 14; CDR3: CASSPANTNSPLHF
V: TRBV11-3; J: TRBJ2-1; length: 15; CDR3: CASSPDRAGYNEQFF
V: TRBV5-1; J: TRBJ2-5; length: 14; CDR3: CASSPGGPEETQYF
V: TRBV9; J: TRBJ1-2; length: 13; CDR3: CASSGPAAGGYTF
V: TRBV10-3; J: TRBJ2-1; length: 15; CDR3: CAISGATGGTIEEFF
V: TRBV6-1; J: TRBJ1-4; length: 16; CDR3: CASSEAQQGAGEKLFF
V: TRBV11-3; J: TRBJ1-3; length: 17; CDR3: CASSRLTGAGSGNTIYF
V: TRBV5-5; J: TRBJ2-7; length: 15; CDR3: CASSPAGTSFYEQYF
V: TRBV5-4; J: TRBJ2-7; length: 14; CDR3: CASSLIPAGYEQYF
V: TRBV3-1/TRBV3-2; J: TRBJ1-3; length: 18; CDR3: CASSQDPVSFSAGNTIYF
V: TRBV18; J: TRBJ2-5; length: 13; CDR3: CASSPAMEQTQYF
V: TRBV7-9; J: TRBJ2-5; length: 14; CDR3: CASCPRWGVETQYF
V: TRBV18; J: TRBJ2-5; length: 18; CDR3: CASSRKGTGGLYEETQYF
V: TRBV3-1/TRBV3-2; J: TRBJ2-3; length: 16; CDR3: CASSLLAGGNWDTQYF
V: TRBV7-9; J: TRBJ2-3; length: 15; CDR3: CASSWLTSDTDTQYF
V: TRBV9; J: TRBJ2-5; length: 15; CDR3: CASTEWGESGETQYF
V: TRBV28; J: TRBJ2-7; length: 12; CDR3: CASSFGRYEQYF
V: TRBV20-1; J: TRBJ1-2; length: 14; CDR3: CSASYVGRAYGYTF